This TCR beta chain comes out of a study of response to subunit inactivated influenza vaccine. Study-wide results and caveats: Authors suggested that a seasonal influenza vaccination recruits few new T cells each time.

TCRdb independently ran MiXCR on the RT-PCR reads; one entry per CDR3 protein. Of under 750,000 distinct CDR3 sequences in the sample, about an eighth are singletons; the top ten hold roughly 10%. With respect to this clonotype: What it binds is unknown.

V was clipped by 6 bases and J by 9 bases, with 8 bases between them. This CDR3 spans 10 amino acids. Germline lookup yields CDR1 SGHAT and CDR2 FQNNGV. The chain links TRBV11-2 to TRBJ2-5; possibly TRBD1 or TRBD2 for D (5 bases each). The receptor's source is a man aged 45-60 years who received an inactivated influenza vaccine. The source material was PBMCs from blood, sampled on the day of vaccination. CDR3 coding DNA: TGTGCCAGCAGGGGACGGTCCCAGTACTTC. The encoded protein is CASRGRSQYF.